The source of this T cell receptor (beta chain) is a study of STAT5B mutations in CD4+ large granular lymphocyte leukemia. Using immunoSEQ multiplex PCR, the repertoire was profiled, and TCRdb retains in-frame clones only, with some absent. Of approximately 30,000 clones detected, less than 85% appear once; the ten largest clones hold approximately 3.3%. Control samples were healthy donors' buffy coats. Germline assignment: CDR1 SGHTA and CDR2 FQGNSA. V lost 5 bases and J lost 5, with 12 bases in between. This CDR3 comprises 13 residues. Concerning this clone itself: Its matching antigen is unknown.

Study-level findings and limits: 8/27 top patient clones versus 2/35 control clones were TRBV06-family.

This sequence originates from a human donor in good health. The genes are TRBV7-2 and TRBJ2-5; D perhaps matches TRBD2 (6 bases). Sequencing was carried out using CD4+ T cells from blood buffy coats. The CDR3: CASSQIAVETQYF. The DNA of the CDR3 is TGTGCCAGCAGCCAGATAGCGGTTGAGACCCAGTACTTC.